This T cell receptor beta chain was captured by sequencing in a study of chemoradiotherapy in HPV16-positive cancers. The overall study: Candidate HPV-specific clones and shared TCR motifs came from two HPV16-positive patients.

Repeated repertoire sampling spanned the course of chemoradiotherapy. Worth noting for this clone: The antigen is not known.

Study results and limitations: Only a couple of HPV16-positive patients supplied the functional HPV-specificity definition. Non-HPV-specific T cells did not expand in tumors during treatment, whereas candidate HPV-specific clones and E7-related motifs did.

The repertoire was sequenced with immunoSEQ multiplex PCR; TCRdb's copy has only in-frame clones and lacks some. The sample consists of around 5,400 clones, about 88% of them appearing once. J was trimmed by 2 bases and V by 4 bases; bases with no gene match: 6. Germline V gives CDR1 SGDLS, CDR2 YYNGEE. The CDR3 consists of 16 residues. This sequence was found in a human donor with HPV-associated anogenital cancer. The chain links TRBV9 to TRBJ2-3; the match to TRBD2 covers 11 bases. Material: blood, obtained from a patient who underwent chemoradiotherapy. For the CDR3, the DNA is TGTGCCAGCAGCTCAGGGACTAGCGGCTACACAGATACGCAGTATTTT. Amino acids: CASSSGTSGYTDTQYF.